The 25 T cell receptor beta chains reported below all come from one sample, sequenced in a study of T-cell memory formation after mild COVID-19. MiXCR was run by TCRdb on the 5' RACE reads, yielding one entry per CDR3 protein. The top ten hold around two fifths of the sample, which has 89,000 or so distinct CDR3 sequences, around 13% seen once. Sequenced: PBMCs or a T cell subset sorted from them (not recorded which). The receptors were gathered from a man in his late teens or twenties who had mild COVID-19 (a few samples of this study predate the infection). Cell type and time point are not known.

Written as DNA, the CDR3 is TGTGCCAGCAGTGTGACAGGGGGAGCTGGGGCCAACGTCCTGACTTTC. This sequence encodes CASSVTGGAGANVLTF. The chain recombines TRBV6-4 with TRBJ2-6; 9 bases line up with TRBD1. V lost 4 bases to trimming and J lost 2 bases; unmatched junction nucleotides: 3. CDR3 length equals 16 residues. Per germline, CDR1 MRHNA and CDR2 SNTAGT.

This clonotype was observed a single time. The CDR3 spells CASSLGTSGGAWGTQYF. CDR3 nucleotides: TGTGCCAGCAGTCTCGGGACTAGCGGGGGGGCCTGGGGTACGCAGTATTTT. The chain has TRBV27 and TRBJ2-3; 16 positions match TRBD2. The V and J ends lost 5 bases and 8 bases, in that order; junction bases with no gene match: 10. The CDR3 covers 17 residues. Looked up from germline, CDR1 is MNHEY and CDR2 is SMNVEV (reference sequence).

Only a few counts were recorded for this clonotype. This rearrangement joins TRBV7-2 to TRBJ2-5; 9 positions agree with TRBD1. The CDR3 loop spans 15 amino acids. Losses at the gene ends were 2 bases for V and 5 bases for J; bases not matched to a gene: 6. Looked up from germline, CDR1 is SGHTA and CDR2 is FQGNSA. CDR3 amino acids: CASSLRTGVGETQYF. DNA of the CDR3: TGTGCCAGCAGCTTACGGACAGGGGTTGGGGAGACCCAGTACTTC.

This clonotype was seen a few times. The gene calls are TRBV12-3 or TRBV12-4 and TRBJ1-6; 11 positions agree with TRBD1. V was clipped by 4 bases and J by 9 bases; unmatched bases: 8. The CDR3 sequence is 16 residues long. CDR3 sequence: CASSYGTGGIFSPLHF. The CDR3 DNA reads TGTGCCAGCAGTTACGGGACAGGGGGAATCTTTTCACCCCTCCACTTT.

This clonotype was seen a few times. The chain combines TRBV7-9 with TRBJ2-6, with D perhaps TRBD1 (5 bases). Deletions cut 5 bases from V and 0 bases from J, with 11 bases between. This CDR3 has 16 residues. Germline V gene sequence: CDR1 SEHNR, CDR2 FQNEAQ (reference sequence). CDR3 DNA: TGTGCCAGCAGCCAATGGGGCACCTCTGGGGCCAACGTCCTGACTTTC. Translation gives CASSQWGTSGANVLTF. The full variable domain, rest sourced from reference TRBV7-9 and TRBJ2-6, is DTGVSQNPRHKITKRGQNVTFRCDPISEHNRLYWYRQTLGQGPEFLTYFQNEAQLEKSRLLSDRFSAERPKGSFSTLEIQRTEQGDSAMYLCASSQWGTSGANVLTFGAGSRLTVL.

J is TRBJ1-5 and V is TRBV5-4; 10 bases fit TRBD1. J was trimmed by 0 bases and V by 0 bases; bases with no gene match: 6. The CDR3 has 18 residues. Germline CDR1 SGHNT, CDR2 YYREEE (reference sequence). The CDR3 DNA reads TGTGCCAGCAGCTTGGCAGGACAGGGGGGATATAGCAATCAGCCCCAGCATTTT. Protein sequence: CASSLAGQGGYSNQPQHF.

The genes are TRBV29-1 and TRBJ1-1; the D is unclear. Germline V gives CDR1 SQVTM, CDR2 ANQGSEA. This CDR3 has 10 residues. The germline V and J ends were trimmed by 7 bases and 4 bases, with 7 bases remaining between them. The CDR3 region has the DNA TGCAGCGACCCACCCACTGAAGCTTTCTTT. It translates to CSDPPTEAFF. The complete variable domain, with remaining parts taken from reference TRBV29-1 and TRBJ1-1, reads SAVISQKPSRDICQRGTSLTIQCQVDSQVTMMFWYRQQPGQSLTLIATANQGSEATYESGFVIDKFPISRPNLTFSTLTVSNMSPEDSSIYLCSDPPTEAFFGQGTRLTVV.

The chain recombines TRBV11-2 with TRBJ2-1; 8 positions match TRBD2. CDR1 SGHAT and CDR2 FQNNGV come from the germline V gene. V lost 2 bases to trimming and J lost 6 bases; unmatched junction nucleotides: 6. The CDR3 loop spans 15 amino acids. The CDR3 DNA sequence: TGTGCCAGCAGCTTAACGGTAGCGGGGATCAATGAGCAGTTCTTC. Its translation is CASSLTVAGINEQFF.

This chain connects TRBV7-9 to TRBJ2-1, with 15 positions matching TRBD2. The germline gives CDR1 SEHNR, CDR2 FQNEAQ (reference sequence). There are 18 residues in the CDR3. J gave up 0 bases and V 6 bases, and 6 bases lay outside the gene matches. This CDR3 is CASRPGTSGGSSYNEQFF. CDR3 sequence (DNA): TGTGCCAGCAGGCCAGGGACTAGCGGGGGGAGCTCCTACAATGAGCAGTTCTTC.

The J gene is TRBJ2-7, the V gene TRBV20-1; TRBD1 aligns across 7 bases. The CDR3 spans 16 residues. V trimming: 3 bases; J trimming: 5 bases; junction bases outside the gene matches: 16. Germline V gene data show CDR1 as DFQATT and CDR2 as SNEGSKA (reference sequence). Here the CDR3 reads CSASSRQGASPHEQYV. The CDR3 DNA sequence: TGCAGTGCTAGCTCCAGACAGGGTGCATCCCCCCACGAGCAGTACGTC.

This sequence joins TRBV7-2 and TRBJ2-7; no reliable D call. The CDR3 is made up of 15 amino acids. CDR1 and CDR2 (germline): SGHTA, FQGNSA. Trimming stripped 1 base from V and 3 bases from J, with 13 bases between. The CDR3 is CASSLEVASYYEQYF. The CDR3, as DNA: TGTGCCAGCAGCTTAGAGGTCGCCAGCTACTACGAGCAGTACTTC.

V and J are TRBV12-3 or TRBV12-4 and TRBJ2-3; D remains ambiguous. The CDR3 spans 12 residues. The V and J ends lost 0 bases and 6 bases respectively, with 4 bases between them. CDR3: CASSLAADTQYF. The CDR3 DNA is TGTGCCAGCAGTTTAGCTGCGGATACGCAGTATTTT.

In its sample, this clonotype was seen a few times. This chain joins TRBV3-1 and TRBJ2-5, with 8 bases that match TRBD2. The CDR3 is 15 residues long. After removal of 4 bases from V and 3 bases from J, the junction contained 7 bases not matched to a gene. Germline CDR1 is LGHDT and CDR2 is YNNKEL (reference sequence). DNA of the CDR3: TGTGCCAGCAGCCCCGGGACGGGGGGGAAAGAGACCCAGTACTTC. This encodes CASSPGTGGKETQYF.

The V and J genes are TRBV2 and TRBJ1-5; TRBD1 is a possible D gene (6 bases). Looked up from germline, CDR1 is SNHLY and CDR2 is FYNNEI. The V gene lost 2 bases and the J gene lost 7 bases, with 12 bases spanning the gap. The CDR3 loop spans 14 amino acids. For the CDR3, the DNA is TGTGCCAGCAGTGAATTACAGGGTTTGCAGCCCCAGCATTTT. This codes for CASSELQGLQPQHF.

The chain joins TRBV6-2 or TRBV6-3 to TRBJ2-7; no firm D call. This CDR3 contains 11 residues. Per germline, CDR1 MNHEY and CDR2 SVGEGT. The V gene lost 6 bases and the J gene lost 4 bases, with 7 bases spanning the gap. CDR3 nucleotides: TGTGCCAGCAGACAGACTTACGAGCAGTACTTC. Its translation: CASRQTYEQYF.

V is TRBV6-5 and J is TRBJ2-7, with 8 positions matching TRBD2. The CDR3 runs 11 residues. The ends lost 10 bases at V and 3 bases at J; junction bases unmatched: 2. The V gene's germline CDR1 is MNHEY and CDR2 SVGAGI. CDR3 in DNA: TGTGCCACCGGGGGGGTCTACGAGCAGTACTTC. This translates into CATGGVYEQYF.

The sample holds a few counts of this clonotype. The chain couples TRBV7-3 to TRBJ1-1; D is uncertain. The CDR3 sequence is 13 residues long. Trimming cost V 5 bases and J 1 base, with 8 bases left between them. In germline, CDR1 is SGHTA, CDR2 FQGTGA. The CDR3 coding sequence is TGTGCCAGCAGCCGCGGACCGAACACTGAAGCTTTCTTT. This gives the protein CASSRGPNTEAFF.

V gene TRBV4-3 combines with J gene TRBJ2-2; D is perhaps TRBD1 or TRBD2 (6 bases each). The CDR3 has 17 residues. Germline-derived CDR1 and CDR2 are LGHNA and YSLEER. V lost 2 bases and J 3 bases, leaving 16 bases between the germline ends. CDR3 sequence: CASSQTGTPPYTGELFF. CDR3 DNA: TGCGCCAGCAGCCAAACAGGGACTCCTCCTTACACCGGGGAGCTGTTTTTT.

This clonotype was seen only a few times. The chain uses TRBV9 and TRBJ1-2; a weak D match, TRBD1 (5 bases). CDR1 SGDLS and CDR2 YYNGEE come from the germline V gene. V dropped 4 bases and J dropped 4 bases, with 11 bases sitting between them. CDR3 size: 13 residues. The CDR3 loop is CASSQRGLYGYTF. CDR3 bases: TGTGCCAGCAGCCAAAGGGGACTCTATGGCTACACCTTC.

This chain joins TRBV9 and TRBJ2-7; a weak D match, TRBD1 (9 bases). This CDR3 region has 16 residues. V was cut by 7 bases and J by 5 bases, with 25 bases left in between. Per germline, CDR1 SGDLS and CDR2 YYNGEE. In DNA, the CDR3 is TGTGCCAGCTCCATGGGCGGGGGGACAGGGACCGACGAGCAGTACTTC. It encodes CASSMGGGTGTDEQYF.

CDR3 coding DNA: TGTGCCAGCACCAACAGGGAAAATACGCAGTATTTT. Translating it yields CASTNRENTQYF. The rearrangement joins TRBV5-4 to TRBJ2-3, with a possible D match to TRBD1 (6 bases). Germline V gene sequence: CDR1 SGHNT, CDR2 YYREEE (reference sequence). The CDR3 totals 12 residues. Trimming took 6 bases from V and 7 from J, leaving 12 bases between them.

The CDR3 DNA reads TGTGCCAGCCAGGCTTTCGACATTCAGTACTTC. Amino acid sequence: CASQAFDIQYF. The J gene is TRBJ2-4, the V gene TRBV6-2 or TRBV6-3; D remains ambiguous. V lost 8 bases and J lost 8, with 10 bases in between. Germline V gives CDR1 MNHEY, CDR2 SVGEGT. The CDR3 is 11 residues long.

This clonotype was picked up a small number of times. The CDR3 protein is CASSWASGVADTQYF. Here the CDR3 DNA reads TGTGCCAGCAGCTGGGCTAGCGGGGTTGCAGATACGCAGTATTTT. The rearrangement joins TRBV7-2 to TRBJ2-3; 9 nucleotides align to TRBD2. The germline V gene has CDR1 SGHTA and CDR2 FQGNSA. The V gene end was trimmed by 4 bases and the J gene end by 4 bases; junction bases not matched to a gene: 6. The CDR3 spans 15 residues.

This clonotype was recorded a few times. Written as DNA, the CDR3 is TGTGCCAGCAGCCAGAGGGCGGGACAGGGTAATACCGGGGAGCTGTTTTTT. It specifies CASSQRAGQGNTGELFF. The J gene is TRBJ2-2, the V gene TRBV14; 9 bases match TRBD1. Germline V CDR1 and CDR2: SGHDN, FVKESK. The CDR3 extends over 17 amino acids. V trimming: 3 bases; J trimming: 5 bases; junction bases outside the gene matches: 10.

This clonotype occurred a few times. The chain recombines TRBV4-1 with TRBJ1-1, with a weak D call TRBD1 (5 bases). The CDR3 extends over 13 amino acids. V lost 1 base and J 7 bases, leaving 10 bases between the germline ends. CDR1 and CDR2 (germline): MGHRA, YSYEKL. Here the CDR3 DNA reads TGCGCCAGCAGCCAAGCCGGGGGGGATGAAGCTTTCTTT. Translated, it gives CASSQAGGDEAFF.